This section outlines one TCR beta chain sequence together with its context. The antigen is not known. Sequenced by immunoSEQ multiplex PCR; TCRdb stores in-frame clones only, minus some. This sample has 65,000 to 85,000 clones, with approximately 85% found just once. This specimen comes from a study of T cell responses to AZD1222 COVID-19 vaccine. Study observations and caveats: Sampling that yielded the repertoires occurred only after the peak T cell response. Close to half of spike-specific TCRs reportedly recognize unmutated variant regions. Donor demographics were predominantly white British with a female majority; clonal diversity may be underestimated.

The V gene's germline CDR1 is SNHLY and CDR2 FYNNEI. This CDR3 region has 16 residues. The ends were cut back, 5 bases at V and 4 bases at J, with 17 bases in the middle. Here the sequenced sample was peripheral blood, taken on day 0 of AZD1222 vaccination. V gene TRBV2 combines with J gene TRBJ2-2; a weak D match, TRBD2 (5 bases). This TCR derives from an adult in good health. CDR3 DNA sequence: TGTGCCAGCAGTTCCCGGAGGACGAGGATCACCGGGGAGCTGTTTTTT. It is translated as CASSSRRTRITGELFF.